The 5 T cell receptor beta chains given below trace back to one sample, sequenced in a study of blood T cell repertoires in COVID-19. Assay used: immunoSEQ multiplex PCR; TCRdb lists only in-frame clones, some missing. The table records 310,000 or so clones, roughly 87% of them present only once. Sequenced: peripheral blood. These receptors came from a man younger than 45 with COVID-19, enrolled during active disease.

The chain joins TRBV18 to TRBJ1-3; D uncertain. V lost 2 bases, J lost 0 bases, and 20 bases lay in between. Germline loops: CDR1 KGHSH, CDR2 LQKENI. The CDR3 runs to 19 residues. CDR3 DNA sequence: TGTGCCAGCTCACCAAAACTGATAGGCGGGCCGATCTCTGGAAACACCATATATTTT. It codes for CASSPKLIGGPISGNTIYF.

The chain's CDR3 is CAWSVLSTYGEQYF. CDR3 DNA: TGTGCCTGGAGTGTACTTTCCACCTACGGGGAGCAGTACTTC. V usage is TRBV30 and J usage is TRBJ2-7; no clear D. Germline loops: CDR1 GTSNPN, CDR2 SVGIG (reference sequence). The V end was cut by 0 bases, the J end by 7 bases, with 16 bases between. CDR3 length equals 14 residues.

The chain links TRBV4-3 to TRBJ2-7, with TRBD2 matching 9 bases. CDR3 size: 15 residues. V lost 1 base, J lost 2 bases, and 3 bases stayed unmatched. Per germline, CDR1 LGHNA and CDR2 YSLEER. For the CDR3, the DNA is TGCGCCAGCAGCCAAGGACTAGCGGAAACCTACGAGCAGTACTTC. Protein product: CASSQGLAETYEQYF.

V and J are TRBV14 and TRBJ1-5, with TRBD1 identical over 7 bases. The CDR3 extends over 14 amino acids. Germline loops: CDR1 SGHDN, CDR2 FVKESK. V trimming: 5 bases; J trimming: 2 bases; junction bases outside the gene matches: 3. CDR3 nucleotides: TGTGCCAGCAGCAGGACAGGCCGCAATCAGCCCCAGCATTTT. Protein: CASSRTGRNQPQHF.

This chain connects TRBV3-1 (or the pseudogene TRBV3-2) to TRBJ1-6, with 7 nucleotides matching TRBD1. J lost 9 bases, V lost 1 base, and 6 bases had no gene match. From germline, CDR1 is LGHDT and CDR2 YNNKEL (reference sequence). CDR3 length equals 15 residues. The CDR3 DNA reads TGTGCCAGCAGCCAAGGTAACAGGGGAGGTTCACCCCTCCACTTT. Protein product: CASSQGNRGGSPLHF.